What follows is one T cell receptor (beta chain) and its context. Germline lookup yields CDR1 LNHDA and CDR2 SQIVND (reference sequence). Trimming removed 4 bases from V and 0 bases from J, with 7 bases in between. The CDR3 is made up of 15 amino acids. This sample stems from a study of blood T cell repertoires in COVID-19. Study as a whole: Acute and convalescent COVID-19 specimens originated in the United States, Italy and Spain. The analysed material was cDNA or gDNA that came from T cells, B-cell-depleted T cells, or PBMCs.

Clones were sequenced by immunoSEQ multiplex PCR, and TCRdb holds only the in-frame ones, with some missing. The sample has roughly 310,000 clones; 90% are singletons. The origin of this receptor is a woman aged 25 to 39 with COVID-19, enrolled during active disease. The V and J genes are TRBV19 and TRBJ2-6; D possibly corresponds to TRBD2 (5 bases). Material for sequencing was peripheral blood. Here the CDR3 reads CASSTGGSGANVLTF. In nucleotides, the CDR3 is TGTGCCAGTAGTACAGGAGGCTCTGGGGCCAACGTCCTGACTTTC.